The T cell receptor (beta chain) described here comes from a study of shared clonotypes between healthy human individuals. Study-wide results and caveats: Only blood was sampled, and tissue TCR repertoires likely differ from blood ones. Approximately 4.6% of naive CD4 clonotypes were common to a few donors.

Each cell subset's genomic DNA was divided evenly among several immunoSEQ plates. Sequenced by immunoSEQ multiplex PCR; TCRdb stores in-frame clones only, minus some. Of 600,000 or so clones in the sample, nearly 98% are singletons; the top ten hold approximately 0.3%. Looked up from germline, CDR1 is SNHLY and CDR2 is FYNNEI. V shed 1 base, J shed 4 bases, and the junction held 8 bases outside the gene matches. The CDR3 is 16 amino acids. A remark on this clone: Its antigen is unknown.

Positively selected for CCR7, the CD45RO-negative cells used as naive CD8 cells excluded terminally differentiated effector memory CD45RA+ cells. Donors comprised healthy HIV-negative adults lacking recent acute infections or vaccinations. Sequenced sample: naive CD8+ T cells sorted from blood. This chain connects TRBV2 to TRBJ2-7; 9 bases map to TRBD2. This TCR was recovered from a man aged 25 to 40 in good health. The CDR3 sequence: CASSEVVSGRRYEQYF. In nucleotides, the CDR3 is TGTGCCAGCAGTGAAGTTGTTAGCGGGAGAAGGTACGAGCAGTACTTC.